This T cell receptor beta chain appears in the sequencing data of a study of shared clonotypes between healthy human individuals. Cells designated naive CD8 were CD45RO-negative and were positively selected for CCR7, with terminally differentiated effector memory CD45RA+ cells excluded. Deep was the level at which the assay was run. Each subset's genomic DNA was split evenly across several immunoSEQ plates. Libraries were prepared by immunoSEQ multiplex PCR; TCRdb keeps only in-frame clonotypes and omits some of them. The profile shows around 2,000,000 clones, over 85% of them singletons. Germline loops: CDR1 GTSNPN, CDR2 SVGIG (reference sequence). The CDR3 loop spans 15 amino acids. Trimming cost V 0 bases and J 2 bases, with 13 bases left between them.

Sequenced input: naive CD8+ T cells sorted from blood. This TCR derives from a man aged 18 to 30 in good health. The genes are TRBV30 and TRBJ2-5; D may match TRBD1 or TRBD2 (5 bases each). CDR3 DNA: TGTGCCTGGAGTGTTCTTTGGGGGATTCAAGAGACCCAGTACTTC. It yields the protein CAWSVLWGIQETQYF.